What follows describes a single T cell receptor (beta chain). What it binds is unknown. The repertoire was sequenced with immunoSEQ multiplex PCR; TCRdb's copy has only in-frame clones and lacks some. The sample carries fewer than 200,000 clones, roughly 90% recorded once. The sample is drawn from a study of T cell responses to AZD1222 COVID-19 vaccine. Overall study findings and caveats: Increases in Spike-specific TCR breadth and depth were seen after two AZD1222 doses.

The ends were cut back, 5 bases at V and 2 bases at J, with 20 bases in the middle. CDR1 and CDR2 from the germline V gene are SGHNT and YENEEA. The CDR3 covers 17 residues. The study pooled second doses at about 4 or about 12 weeks. The chain joins TRBV11-3 to TRBJ2-3; a weak D match, TRBD2 (5 bases). This receptor was taken from an adult who received the AZD1222 COVID-19 vaccine. The sample here was peripheral blood, taken 28 days after the second AZD1222 dose. Here the CDR3 DNA reads TGTGCCAGCAGCCCTTCGACGGGAACTTTTAACACAGATACGCAGTATTTT. Encoded protein: CASSPSTGTFNTDTQYF.